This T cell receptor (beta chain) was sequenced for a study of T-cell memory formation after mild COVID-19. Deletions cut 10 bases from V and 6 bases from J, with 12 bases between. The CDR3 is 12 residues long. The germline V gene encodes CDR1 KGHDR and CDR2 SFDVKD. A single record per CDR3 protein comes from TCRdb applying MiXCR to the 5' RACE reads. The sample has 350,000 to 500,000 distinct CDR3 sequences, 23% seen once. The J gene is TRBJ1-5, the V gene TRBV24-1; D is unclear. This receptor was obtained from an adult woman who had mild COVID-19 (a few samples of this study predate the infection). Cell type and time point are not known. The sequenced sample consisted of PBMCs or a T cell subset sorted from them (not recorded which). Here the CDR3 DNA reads TGTGCCACGTCCCAATCGGGTCAGCCCCAGCATTTT. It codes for CATSQSGQPQHF.